One and the same sample provided the 32 T cell receptor beta chains below, sequenced in a study of blood T cell repertoires in COVID-19. Generated by immunoSEQ multiplex PCR, the TCRdb table keeps only in-frame clones and is missing some. The profile covers tens of thousands of clones, with 70% to 90% appearing a single time and 12% taken by the ten largest. Sequenced input: peripheral blood. These receptors all stem from a man aged 55 to 70 with active COVID-19.

This CDR3 is CASSIETSLREQFF. The CDR3 DNA reads as TGTGCCAGTAGTATAGAGACTAGTTTACGTGAGCAGTTCTTC. This sequence joins TRBV19 and TRBJ2-1; tentative D call: TRBD2 (6 bases). CDR3 length: 14 amino acids. V lost 0 bases, J lost 9 bases, and 12 bases lay in between. Germline values: CDR1 LNHDA, CDR2 SQIVND (reference sequence).

The chain recombines TRBV5-1 with TRBJ2-7; 7 nucleotides align to TRBD1. This CDR3 has 14 residues. V was clipped by 4 bases and J by 2 bases; unmatched bases: 6. The germline CDR1 and CDR2 sequences are SGHRS and YFSETQ. Here the CDR3 reads CASSPRDSTYEQYF. CDR3 bases: TGCGCCAGCAGCCCCCGGGACAGCACCTACGAGCAGTACTTC.

The chain joins TRBV10-1 to TRBJ1-1; 9 positions match TRBD1. Losses at the gene ends were 3 bases for V and 5 bases for J; bases not matched to a gene: 13. The CDR3 is made up of 17 amino acids. Germline CDR1 WNHNN, CDR2 SYGVQD (reference sequence). The CDR3, as DNA: TGCGCCAGCAGTGATGCGGGACAGGGCCGTAAGCTGACTGAAGCTTTCTTT. It codes for CASSDAGQGRKLTEAFF.

This chain connects TRBV7-6 to TRBJ2-1; 9 bases agree with TRBD1. CDR1 is SGHVS and CDR2 is FNYEAQ in the germline V gene. The CDR3 length is 15 residues. Trimming took 5 bases from V and 7 from J; bases not matched to a gene: 9. CDR3: CASSKGQGHRNEQFF. CDR3 nucleotides: TGTGCCAGCAGCAAGGGACAGGGACATAGGAATGAGCAGTTCTTC.

This chain links TRBV2 with TRBJ2-7; 13 bases align to TRBD2. The CDR3 is 16 residues long. V lost 7 bases and J lost 4; bases outside the gene matches: 10. CDR1 is SNHLY, CDR2 FYNNEI, per germline. For the CDR3, the DNA is TGTGCCAGCACTCCACTAGCGGGAGGGCCAAGTTACGAGCAGTACTTC. Protein: CASTPLAGGPSYEQYF. Using reference TRBV2 and TRBJ2-7 for the parts outside the CDR3, the full variable domain is EPEVTQTPSHQVTQMGQEVILRCVPISNHLYFYWYRQILGQKVEFLVSFYNNEISEKSEIFDDQFSVERPDGSNFTLKIRSTKLEDSAMYFCASTPLAGGPSYEQYFGPGTRLTVT.

J is TRBJ2-7 and V is TRBV10-3, with TRBD1 identical over 7 bases. Per germline, CDR1 ENHRY and CDR2 SYGVKD. V lost 2 bases, J lost 3 bases, and 4 bases stayed unmatched. This CDR3 contains 14 residues. The CDR3 is CAISELGQLYEQYF. The CDR3 coding sequence is TGTGCCATCAGTGAGCTGGGACAGCTCTACGAGCAGTACTTC.

This rearrangement joins TRBV7-2 to TRBJ2-1; TRBD1 matches 9 bases. Germline CDR1 is SGHTA and CDR2 is FQGNSA. This CDR3 is 15 amino acids long. The J segment lost 4 bases and the V segment lost 4 bases, leaving 5 bases of the junction unmatched. The DNA of the CDR3 is TGTGCCAGCAGCTGGGGACAGGGAGGGTACAATGAGCAGTTCTTC. It specifies CASSWGQGGYNEQFF.

The J gene is TRBJ2-5, the V gene TRBV18; D may be TRBD1 (5 bases). The germline V gene encodes CDR1 KGHSH and CDR2 LQKENI. The CDR3 runs to 13 residues. V lost 3 bases, J lost 5 bases, and 10 bases lay in between. CDR3 region: CASSPPSGETQYF. The CDR3 DNA follows: TGTGCCAGCTCACCCCCCTCAGGGGAGACCCAGTACTTC.

The J gene is TRBJ2-1, the V gene TRBV5-5, with 9 bases fitting TRBD2. Germline CDR1 is SGHKS and CDR2 is YYEKEE (reference sequence). V lost 4 bases and J lost 9; bases outside the gene matches: 11. The CDR3 has 15 residues. The DNA of the CDR3 is TGTGCCAGCAGCCCCCTTGGCGGGAGGGCCGGTGAGCAGTTCTTC. This translates into CASSPLGGRAGEQFF.

This chain links TRBV7-2 with TRBJ2-7; 11 positions match TRBD2. This CDR3 has 16 residues. V was clipped by 5 bases and J by 2 bases; unmatched bases: 8. The germline gives CDR1 SGHTA, CDR2 FQGNSA. The CDR3 sequence: CASSLGGSGRAYEQYF. CDR3 coding DNA: TGTGCCAGCAGCCTGGGCGGTAGCGGGAGGGCCTACGAGCAGTACTTC.

J is TRBJ1-2 and V is TRBV6-4, with 7 positions matching TRBD1. CDR1 is MRHNA, CDR2 SNTAGT, per germline. This CDR3 has 14 residues. With V trimmed by 0 bases and J by 8 bases, 6 bases remained unmatched. The CDR3 DNA sequence: TGTGCCAGCAGTGACTCCGGACAGGCAGCGGGCTACACCTTC. Its protein product is CASSDSGQAAGYTF.

The gene calls are TRBV7-9 and TRBJ1-1; tentative D call: TRBD1 (6 bases). The ends were cut back, 4 bases at V and 0 bases at J, with 12 bases in the middle. The CDR3 covers 15 residues. Germline V CDR1 and CDR2: SEHNR, FQNEAQ (reference sequence). CDR3 DNA: TGTGCCAGCAGCTCAGGGGCGATCATGAACACTGAAGCTTTCTTT. This translates into CASSSGAIMNTEAFF.

V usage is TRBV4-1 and J usage is TRBJ1-1, with unresolved D. CDR3 size: 18 residues. Between the trimmed V and J ends, which lost 7 bases and 1 base, there was a span of 25 bases. The V gene's germline CDR1 is MGHRA and CDR2 YSYEKL. The CDR3 DNA is TGCGCCAGCACACCGTACATCGGTGGCCCACAGAAGAACACTGAAGCTTTCTTT. Translating it yields CASTPYIGGPQKNTEAFF.

The chain uses TRBV6-1 and TRBJ2-7; a possible D gene is TRBD2 (6 bases). Deletions cut 0 bases from V and 0 bases from J, with 12 bases between. Germline V gene sequence: CDR1 MNHNS, CDR2 SASEGT. The CDR3 runs 16 residues. CDR3 protein: CASSEASSALSYEQYF. CDR3 nucleotide sequence: TGTGCCAGCAGTGAAGCGTCTAGCGCCCTCTCCTACGAGCAGTACTTC.

The chain couples TRBV10-3 to TRBJ2-7, with 9 bases lining up with TRBD1. This CDR3 is 13 amino acids long. Losses at the gene ends were 7 bases for V and 2 bases for J; bases not matched to a gene: 3. Germline V lookup: CDR1 ENHRY, CDR2 SYGVKD. DNA for the CDR3: TGTGCCATCATGGGGACAGGGCCCTACGAGCAGTACTTC. This gives the protein CAIMGTGPYEQYF.

This sequence joins TRBV6-1 and TRBJ2-3; 7 positions agree with TRBD2. Germline-derived CDR1 and CDR2 are MNHNS and SASEGT. The CDR3 spans 16 residues. Losses at the gene ends were 3 bases for V and 0 bases for J; bases not matched to a gene: 6. DNA of the CDR3: TGTGCCAGCAGTGATCTGGGGCGGGGGAGCACAGATACGCAGTATTTT. Amino acid sequence: CASSDLGRGSTDTQYF.

This clone was counted only a few times. V is TRBV18 and J is TRBJ2-2, with a possible D match to TRBD1 (5 bases). Germline V CDR1 and CDR2: KGHSH, LQKENI. Trimming shortened V by 2 bases and J by 2 bases, and 12 bases separated the two germline ends. This CDR3 comprises 16 residues. The CDR3 nucleotides read TGTGCCAGCTCACCAGGGGCAGAGTACAACACCGGGGAGCTGTTTTTT. Protein sequence: CASSPGAEYNTGELFF.

This clone was observed a handful of times. The chain couples TRBV4-2 to TRBJ1-2; D is uncertain. Trimming took 4 bases from V and 0 from J, leaving 18 bases between them. CDR1 is LGHNA and CDR2 is YNFKEQ in the germline V gene. This CDR3 has 17 residues. CDR3 amino acids: CASSPPLGVTANYGYTF. The CDR3 nucleotides read TGTGCCAGCAGCCCCCCCCTGGGAGTCACAGCTAACTATGGCTACACCTTC.

V is TRBV2 and J is TRBJ2-2, with TRBD2 matching 7 bases. The CDR3 sequence is 13 residues long. J was trimmed by 7 bases and V by 9 bases; bases with no gene match: 8. Germline V gene data show CDR1 as SNHLY and CDR2 as FYNNEI. The CDR3 bases are TGTGCCAGGCAGCGGGAAGGGATCGGGGAGCTGTTTTTT. Translation gives CARQREGIGELFF.

V gene TRBV30 combines with J gene TRBJ1-3, with a tentative D call TRBD1 (6 bases). V shed 3 bases and J shed 0 bases, with 9 bases lying between them. There are 14 residues in the CDR3. The germline gives CDR1 GTSNPN, CDR2 SVGIG (reference sequence). CDR3 sequence reads: CAWRQGSSGNTIYF. The CDR3 DNA reads as TGTGCCTGGAGACAGGGAAGCTCTGGAAACACCATATATTTT.

The chain combines TRBV4-2 with TRBJ2-7; tentatively, D is TRBD1 (6 bases). In germline, CDR1 is LGHNA, CDR2 YNFKEQ. The CDR3 length is 14 residues. The V gene lost 5 bases and the J gene lost 7 bases, with 18 bases spanning the gap. For the CDR3, the DNA is TGTGCCAGCAGCGAATATGTGGGGGCCTGGGAGCAGTACTTC. It codes for CASSEYVGAWEQYF.

This clone appeared a single time. The rearrangement uses TRBV27 and TRBJ1-2; D is ambiguous. CDR1 is MNHEY, CDR2 SMNVEV, per germline (reference sequence). The CDR3 totals 14 residues. V was clipped by 4 bases and J by 0 bases, with 9 bases between them. As DNA, the CDR3 is TGTGCCAGCAGTTCAATCCCGGCTAACTATGGCTACACCTTC. It encodes CASSSIPANYGYTF.

V gene TRBV11-2 combines with J gene TRBJ1-2; possible D gene TRBD1, 5 bases. The CDR3 contains 16 residues. V shed 2 bases and J shed 0 bases, with 13 bases lying between them. The germline V gene has CDR1 SGHAT and CDR2 FQNNGV. The CDR3 region is CASSLISGPPNYGYTF. DNA for the CDR3: TGTGCCAGCAGCTTAATTTCAGGGCCACCTAACTATGGCTACACCTTC.

The chain joins TRBV30 to TRBJ2-3; TRBD1 aligns across 10 bases. With 0 bases clipped from V and 2 bases from J, the junction kept 17 bases outside the gene matches. Germline V lookup: CDR1 GTSNPN, CDR2 SVGIG (reference sequence). This CDR3 is 20 amino acids long. CDR3 loop: CAWSVELVLRTGGTTDTQYF. The CDR3 DNA reads as TGTGCCTGGAGTGTAGAGTTAGTTCTCAGGACAGGGGGTACCACAGATACGCAGTATTTT.

J is TRBJ1-2 and V is TRBV19, with a weak D call TRBD1 (5 bases). The germline V gene encodes CDR1 LNHDA and CDR2 SQIVND (reference sequence). V dropped 5 bases and J dropped 0 bases, with 13 bases sitting between them. This CDR3 has 15 residues. The CDR3 sequence is CASSAQDLANYGYTF. The CDR3 bases are TGTGCCAGTAGTGCACAGGATCTAGCTAACTATGGCTACACCTTC.

This clone was observed a single time. The chain is built from TRBV5-6 and TRBJ2-7; TRBD1 might be the D (6 bases). The CDR3 runs 14 residues. CDR1 and CDR2 from the germline V gene are SGHDT and YYEEEE. The germline V and J ends were trimmed by 4 bases and 4 bases, with 15 bases remaining between them. CDR3 residues: CASSPVEGVYEQYF. Written as DNA, the CDR3 is TGTGCCAGCAGCCCGGTCGAGGGGGTTTACGAGCAGTACTTC.

V gene TRBV30 combines with J gene TRBJ2-1, with 10 bases aligning to TRBD2. V lost 0 bases and J lost 8; bases outside the gene matches: 13. Germline lookup yields CDR1 GTSNPN and CDR2 SVGIG (reference sequence). The CDR3 loop spans 17 amino acids. In nucleotides, the CDR3 is TGTGCCTGGAGTGTAGGGCTAGCGGGGGATGGGGGGCATGAGCAGTTCTTC. Its protein product is CAWSVGLAGDGGHEQFF.

This rearrangement joins TRBV15 to TRBJ2-3; TRBD2 might be the D (5 bases). The germline gives CDR1 LNHNV, CDR2 YYDKDF (reference sequence). The V end lost 0 bases, the J end lost 10 bases, and 17 bases lay between the germline ends. CDR3 length equals 15 residues. Here the CDR3 DNA reads TGTGCCACCAGCAGAGATCGGGGAGTAGGGCCATCGCAGTATTTT. This codes for CATSRDRGVGPSQYF.

The V gene is TRBV28, the J gene TRBJ1-1; D is uncertain. In germline, CDR1 is MDHEN, CDR2 SYDVKM. Deletions cut 1 base from V and 1 base from J, with 10 bases between. The length of the CDR3 is 15 residues. CDR3 nucleotide sequence: TGTGCCAGCAGTTTATATCCTCGAGGGAACACTGAAGCTTTCTTT. It encodes CASSLYPRGNTEAFF.

The V and J genes are TRBV28 and TRBJ2-7, with D tentatively TRBD2 (6 bases). CDR1 is MDHEN and CDR2 is SYDVKM in the germline V gene. Trimming stripped 4 bases from V and 2 bases from J, with 15 bases between. The CDR3 runs 15 residues. As DNA, the CDR3 is TGTGCCAGCAGTTCACCTCCGGGGAGGCCCTACGAGCAGTACTTC. The encoded protein is CASSSPPGRPYEQYF.

The chain links TRBV2 to TRBJ1-1; 8 bases line up with TRBD1. The trim removed 1 base at V and 4 bases at J, leaving 5 bases unmatched. From germline, CDR1 is SNHLY and CDR2 FYNNEI. The CDR3 runs 15 residues. CDR3 in amino acids: CASSEGQGMGTEAFF. The DNA of the CDR3 is TGTGCCAGCAGTGAAGGACAGGGGATGGGCACTGAAGCTTTCTTT.

CDR3 bases: TGTGCCAGTAGTATGGGTCAGGGGACCACTGAAGCTTTCTTT. Its protein is CASSMGQGTTEAFF. The J gene is TRBJ1-1, the V gene TRBV19, with D perhaps matching TRBD1 (6 bases). This CDR3 is 14 amino acids long. Looked up from germline, CDR1 is LNHDA and CDR2 is SQIVND (reference sequence). V lost 3 bases and J 4 bases, leaving 12 bases between the germline ends.